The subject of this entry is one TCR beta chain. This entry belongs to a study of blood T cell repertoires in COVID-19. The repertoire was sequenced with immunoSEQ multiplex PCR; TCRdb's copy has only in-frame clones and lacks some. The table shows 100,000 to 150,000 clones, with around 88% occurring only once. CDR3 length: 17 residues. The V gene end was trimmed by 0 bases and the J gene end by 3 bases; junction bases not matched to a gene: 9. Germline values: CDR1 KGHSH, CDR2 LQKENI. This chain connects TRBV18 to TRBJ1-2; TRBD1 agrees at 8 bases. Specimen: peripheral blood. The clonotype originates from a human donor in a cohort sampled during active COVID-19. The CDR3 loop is CASSPPSGGLSDYGYTF. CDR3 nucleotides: TGTGCCAGCTCACCACCGTCAGGGGGCCTGTCGGACTATGGCTACACCTTC.